This T cell receptor beta chain originates from a study of blood T cells in healthy people across ages. Points on this clonotype: The antigen remains unidentified.

This CDR3 contains 16 residues. The ends lost 7 bases at V and 2 bases at J; junction bases unmatched: 8. Germline assignment: CDR1 SGHTA and CDR2 FQGNSA. General observations from the study: In long-lived donors, naive CD4+ cell counts and diversity exceeded those of aged donors.

A second about 6 to 12 cycle PCR used barcoded and J-beta primers. One entry per CDR3 protein results from TCRdb running MiXCR on the 5' RACE reads. The sample shows hundreds of thousands of distinct CDR3 sequences, about 37% of them seen only once. The sequence came from a young man in good health. Sequenced material: blood. The gene calls are TRBV7-2 and TRBJ1-5; TRBD1 matches at 10 bases. CDR3 in amino acids: CASTFEDRGRNQPQHF. The CDR3 bases are TGTGCCAGCACCTTCGAAGACAGGGGGCGCAATCAGCCCCAGCATTTT.